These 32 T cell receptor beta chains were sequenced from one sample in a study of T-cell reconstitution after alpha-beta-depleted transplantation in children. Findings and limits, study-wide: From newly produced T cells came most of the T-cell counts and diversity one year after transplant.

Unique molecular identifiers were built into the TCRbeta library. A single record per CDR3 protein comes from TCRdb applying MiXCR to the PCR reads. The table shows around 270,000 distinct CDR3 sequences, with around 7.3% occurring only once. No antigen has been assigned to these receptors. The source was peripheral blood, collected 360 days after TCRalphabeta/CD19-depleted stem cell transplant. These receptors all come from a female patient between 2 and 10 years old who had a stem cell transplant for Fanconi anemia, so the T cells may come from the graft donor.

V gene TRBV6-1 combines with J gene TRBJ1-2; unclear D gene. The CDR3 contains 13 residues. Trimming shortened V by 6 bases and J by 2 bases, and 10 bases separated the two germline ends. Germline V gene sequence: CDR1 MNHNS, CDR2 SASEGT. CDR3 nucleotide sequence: TGTGCCAGCAGCAGACAACTAAACTATGGCTACACCTTC. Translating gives CASSRQLNYGYTF.

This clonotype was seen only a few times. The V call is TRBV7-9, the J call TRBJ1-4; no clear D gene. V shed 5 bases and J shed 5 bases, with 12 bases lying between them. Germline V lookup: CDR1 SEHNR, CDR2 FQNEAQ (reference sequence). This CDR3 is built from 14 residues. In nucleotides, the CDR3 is TGTGCCAGCAGCCCATCAACGGGGAATGAAAAACTGTTTTTT. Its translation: CASSPSTGNEKLFF.

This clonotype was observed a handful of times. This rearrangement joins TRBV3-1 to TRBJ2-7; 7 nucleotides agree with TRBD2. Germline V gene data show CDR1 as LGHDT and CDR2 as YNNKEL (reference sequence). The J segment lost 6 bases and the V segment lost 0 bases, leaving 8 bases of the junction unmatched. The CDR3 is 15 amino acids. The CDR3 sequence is CASSQDQREGREQYF. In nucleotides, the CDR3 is TGTGCCAGCAGCCAAGACCAAAGGGAGGGCCGCGAGCAGTACTTC.

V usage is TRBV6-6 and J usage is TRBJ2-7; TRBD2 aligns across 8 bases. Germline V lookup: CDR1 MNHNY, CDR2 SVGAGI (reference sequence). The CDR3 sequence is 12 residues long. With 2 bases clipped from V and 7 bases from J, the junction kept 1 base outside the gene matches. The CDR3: CASSYPGGEQYF. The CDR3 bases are TGTGCCAGCAGTTACCCGGGGGGGGAGCAGTACTTC.

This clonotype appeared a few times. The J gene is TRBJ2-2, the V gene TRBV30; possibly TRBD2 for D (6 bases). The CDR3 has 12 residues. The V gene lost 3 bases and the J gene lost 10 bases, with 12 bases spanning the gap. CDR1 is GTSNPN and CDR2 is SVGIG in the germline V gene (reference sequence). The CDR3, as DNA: TGTGCCTGGAGAATTGGGGGGTTGGAGCTGTTTTTT. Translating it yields CAWRIGGLELFF. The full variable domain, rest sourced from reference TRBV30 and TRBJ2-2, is SQTIHQWPATLVQPVGSPLSLECTVEGTSNPNLYWYRQAAGRGLQLLFYSVGIGQISSEVPQNLSASRPQDRQFILSSKKLLLSDSGFYLCAWRIGGLELFFGEGSRLTVL.

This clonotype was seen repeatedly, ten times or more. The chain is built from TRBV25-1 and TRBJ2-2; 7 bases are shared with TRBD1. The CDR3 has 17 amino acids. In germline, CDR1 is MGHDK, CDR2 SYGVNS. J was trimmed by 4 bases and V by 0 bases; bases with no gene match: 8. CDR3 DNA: TGTGCCAGCAGTGAATATACAAGGGGGCGTTCCACCGGGGAGCTGTTTTTT. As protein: CASSEYTRGRSTGELFF.

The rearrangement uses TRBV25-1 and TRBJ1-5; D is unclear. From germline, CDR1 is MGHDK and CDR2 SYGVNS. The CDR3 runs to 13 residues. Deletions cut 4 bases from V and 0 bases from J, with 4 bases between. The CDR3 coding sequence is TGTGCCAGCAGTGGATATAGCAATCAGCCCCAGCATTTT. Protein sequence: CASSGYSNQPQHF. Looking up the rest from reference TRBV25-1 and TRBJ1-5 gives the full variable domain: EADIYQTPRYLVIGTGKKITLECSQTMGHDKMYWYQQDPGMELHLIHYSYGVNSTEKGDLSSESTVSRIRTEHFPLTLESARPSHTSQYLCASSGYSNQPQHFGDGTRLSIL.

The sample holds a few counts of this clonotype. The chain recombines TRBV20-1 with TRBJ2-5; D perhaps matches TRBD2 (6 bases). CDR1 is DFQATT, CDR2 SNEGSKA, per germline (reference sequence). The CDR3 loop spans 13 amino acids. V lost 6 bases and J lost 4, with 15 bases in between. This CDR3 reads CSAPQGGRETQYF. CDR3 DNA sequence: TGCAGTGCGCCGCAGGGAGGCAGAGAGACCCAGTACTTC.

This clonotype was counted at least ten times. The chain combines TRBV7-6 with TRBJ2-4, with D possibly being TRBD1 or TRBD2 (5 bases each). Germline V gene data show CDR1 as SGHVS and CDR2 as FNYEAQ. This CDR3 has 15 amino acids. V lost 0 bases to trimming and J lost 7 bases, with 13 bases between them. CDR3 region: CASSLASGTGNIQYF. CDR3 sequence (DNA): TGTGCCAGCAGCTTAGCTTCAGGGACCGGGAACATTCAGTACTTC. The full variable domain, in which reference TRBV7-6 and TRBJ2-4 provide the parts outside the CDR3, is GAGVSQSPRYKVTKRGQDVALRCDPISGHVSLYWYRQALGQGPEFLTYFNYEAQQDKSGLPNDRFSAERPEGSISTLTIQRTEQRDSAMYRCASSLASGTGNIQYFGAGTRLSVL.

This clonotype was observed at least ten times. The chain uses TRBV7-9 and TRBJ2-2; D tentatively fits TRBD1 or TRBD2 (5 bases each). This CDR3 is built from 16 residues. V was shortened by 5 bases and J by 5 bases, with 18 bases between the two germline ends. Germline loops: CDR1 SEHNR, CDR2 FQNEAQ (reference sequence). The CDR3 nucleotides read TGTGCCAGCAGCCCAACGGGACGACCCTGGACCGGGGAGCTGTTTTTT. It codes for CASSPTGRPWTGELFF.

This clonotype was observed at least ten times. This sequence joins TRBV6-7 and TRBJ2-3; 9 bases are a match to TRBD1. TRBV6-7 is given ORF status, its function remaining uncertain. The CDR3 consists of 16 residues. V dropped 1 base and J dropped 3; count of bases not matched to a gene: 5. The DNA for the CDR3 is TGTGCCAGCAGTTACTGGGACAGGGCAGCTACAGATACGCAGTATTTT. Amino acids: CASSYWDRAATDTQYF.

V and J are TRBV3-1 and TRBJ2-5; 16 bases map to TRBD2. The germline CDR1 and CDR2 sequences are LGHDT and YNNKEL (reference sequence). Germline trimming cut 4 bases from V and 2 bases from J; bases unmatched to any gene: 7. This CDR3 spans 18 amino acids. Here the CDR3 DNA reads TGTGCCAGCAGCCCACCGGGGACTAGCGGGGGGGCACAAGAGACCCAGTACTTC. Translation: CASSPPGTSGGAQETQYF.

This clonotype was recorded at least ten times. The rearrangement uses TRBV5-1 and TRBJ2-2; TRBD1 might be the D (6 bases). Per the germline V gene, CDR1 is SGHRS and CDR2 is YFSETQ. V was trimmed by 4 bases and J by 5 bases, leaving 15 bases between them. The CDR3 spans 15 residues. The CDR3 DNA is TGCGCCAGCAGCCCGGGACATTCGGAGACCGGGGAGCTGTTTTTT. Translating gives CASSPGHSETGELFF.

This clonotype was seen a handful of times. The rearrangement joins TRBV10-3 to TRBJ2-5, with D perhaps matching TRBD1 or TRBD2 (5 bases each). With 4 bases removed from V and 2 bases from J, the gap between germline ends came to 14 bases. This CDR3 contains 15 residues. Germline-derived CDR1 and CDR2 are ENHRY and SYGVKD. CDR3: CAISAPGTAQETQYF. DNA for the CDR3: TGTGCCATCAGTGCGCCCGGGACGGCACAAGAGACCCAGTACTTC.

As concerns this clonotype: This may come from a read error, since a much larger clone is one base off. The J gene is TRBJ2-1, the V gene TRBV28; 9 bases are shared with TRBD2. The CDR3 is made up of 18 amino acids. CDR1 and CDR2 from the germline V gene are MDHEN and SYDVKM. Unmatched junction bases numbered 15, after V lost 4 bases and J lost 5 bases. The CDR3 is CASSSVFGTSLTHNEQFF. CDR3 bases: TGTGCCAGCAGTTCTGTTTTTGGGACTAGCCTTACTCACAATGAGCAGTTCTTC.

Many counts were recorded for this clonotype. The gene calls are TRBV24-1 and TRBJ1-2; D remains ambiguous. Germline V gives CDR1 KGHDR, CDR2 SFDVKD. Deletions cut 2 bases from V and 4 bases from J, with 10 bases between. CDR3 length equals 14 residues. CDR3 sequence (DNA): TGTGCCACCAGTGATTCGAGTCAGGCCTATGGCTACACCTTC. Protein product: CATSDSSQAYGYTF.

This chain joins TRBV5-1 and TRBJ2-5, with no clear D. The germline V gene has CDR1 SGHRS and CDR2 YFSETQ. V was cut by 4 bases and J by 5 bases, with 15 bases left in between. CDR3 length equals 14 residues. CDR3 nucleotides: TGCGCCAGCAGCCCCCACACTCTCTCGGAGACCCAGTACTTC. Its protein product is CASSPHTLSETQYF.

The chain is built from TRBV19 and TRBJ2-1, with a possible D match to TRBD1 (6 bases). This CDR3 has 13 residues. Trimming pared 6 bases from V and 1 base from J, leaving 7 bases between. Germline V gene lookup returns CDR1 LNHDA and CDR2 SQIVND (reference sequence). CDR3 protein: CASRQGSYNEQFF. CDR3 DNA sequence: TGTGCCAGTAGACAGGGATCCTACAATGAGCAGTTCTTC.

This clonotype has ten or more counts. For the CDR3, the DNA is TGTGCCACCGGCCTTCCCAAACAGGGGAAAAGGGCTCGTGGCTACACCTTC. This sequence encodes CATGLPKQGKRARGYTF. The rearrangement uses TRBV7-2 and TRBJ1-2; TRBD1 aligns across 7 bases. Germline lookup yields CDR1 SGHTA and CDR2 FQGNSA. The CDR3 runs to 17 residues. The junction had 24 bases not matched to a gene; V was cut back by 10 bases and J by 7 bases.

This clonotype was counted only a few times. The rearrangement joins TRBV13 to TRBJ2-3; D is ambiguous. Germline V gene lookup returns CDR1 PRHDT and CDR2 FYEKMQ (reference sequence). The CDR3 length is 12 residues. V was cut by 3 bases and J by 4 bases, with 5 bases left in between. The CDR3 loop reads CASSFPADTQYF. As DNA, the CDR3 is TGTGCCAGCAGCTTCCCGGCAGATACGCAGTATTTT.

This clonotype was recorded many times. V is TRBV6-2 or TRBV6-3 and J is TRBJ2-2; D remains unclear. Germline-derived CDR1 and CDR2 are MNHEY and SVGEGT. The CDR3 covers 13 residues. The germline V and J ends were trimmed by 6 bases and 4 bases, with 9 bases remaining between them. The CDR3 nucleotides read TGTGCCAGCAGCCGCCCCCCCACCGGGGAGCTGTTTTTT. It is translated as CASSRPPTGELFF.

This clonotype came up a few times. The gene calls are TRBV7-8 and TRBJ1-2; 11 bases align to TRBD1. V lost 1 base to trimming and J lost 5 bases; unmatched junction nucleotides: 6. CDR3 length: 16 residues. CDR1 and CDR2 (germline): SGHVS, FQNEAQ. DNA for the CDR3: TGTGCCAGCAGCTTAGTTTCCGGACAGGGGGCGTATGGCTACACCTTC. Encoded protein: CASSLVSGQGAYGYTF.

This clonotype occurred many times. CDR3 bases: TGTGCCAGCAGTTTAAGGGTTACGCAGTATTTT. Its protein product is CASSLRVTQYF. This chain joins TRBV12-3 or TRBV12-4 and TRBJ2-3; no definite D call. The CDR3 has 11 amino acids. Between the trimmed V and J ends, which lost 2 bases and 8 bases, there was a span of 5 bases.

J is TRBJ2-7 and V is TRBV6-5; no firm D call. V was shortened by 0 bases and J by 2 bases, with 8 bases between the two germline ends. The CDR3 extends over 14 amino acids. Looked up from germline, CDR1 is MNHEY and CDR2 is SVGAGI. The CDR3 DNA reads TGTGCCAGCAGTTACTCGACTGAGACCTACGAGCAGTACTTC. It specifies CASSYSTETYEQYF.

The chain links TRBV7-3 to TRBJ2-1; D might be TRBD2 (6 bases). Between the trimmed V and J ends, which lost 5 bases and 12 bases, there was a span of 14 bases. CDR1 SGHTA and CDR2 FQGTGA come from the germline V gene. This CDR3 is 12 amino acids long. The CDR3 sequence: CASSLDSGLQFF. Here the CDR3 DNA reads TGTGCCAGCAGCCTGGACTCGGGACTGCAGTTCTTC. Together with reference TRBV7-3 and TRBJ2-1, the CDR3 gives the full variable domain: GAGVSQTPSNKVTEKGKYVELRCDPISGHTALYWYRQSLGQGPEFLIYFQGTGAADDSGLPNDRFFAVRPEGSVSTLKIQRTERGDSAVYLCASSLDSGLQFFGPGTRLTVL.

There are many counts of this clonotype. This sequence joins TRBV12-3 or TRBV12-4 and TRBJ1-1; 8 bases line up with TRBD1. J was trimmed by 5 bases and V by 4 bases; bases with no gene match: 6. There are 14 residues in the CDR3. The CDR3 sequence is CASSWWDRTTEAFF. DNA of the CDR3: TGTGCCAGCAGTTGGTGGGACAGGACTACTGAAGCTTTCTTT.

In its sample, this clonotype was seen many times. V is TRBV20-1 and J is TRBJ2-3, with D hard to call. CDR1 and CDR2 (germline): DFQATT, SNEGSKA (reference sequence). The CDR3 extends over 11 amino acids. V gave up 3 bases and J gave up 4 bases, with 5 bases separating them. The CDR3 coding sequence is TGCAGTGCTAGCAGCGCAGATACGCAGTATTTT. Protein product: CSASSADTQYF.

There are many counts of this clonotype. CDR3 DNA sequence: TGTGCCAGCAGCTTCAGTCTTGGCACTGAAGCTTTCTTT. Translated, it gives CASSFSLGTEAFF. This chain uses TRBV7-3 with TRBJ1-1; no definite D call. Germline values: CDR1 SGHTA, CDR2 FQGTGA. Trimming cost V 3 bases and J 4 bases, with 9 bases left between them. This CDR3 spans 13 amino acids.

The CDR3 sequence: CASSIRDSYPYNEQFF. CDR3 in DNA: TGTGCCAGCAGTATCCGGGACTCCTATCCCTACAATGAGCAGTTCTTC. The rearrangement joins TRBV27 to TRBJ2-1; D may be TRBD2 (6 bases). Germline V gene sequence: CDR1 MNHEY, CDR2 SMNVEV (reference sequence). The V gene lost 5 bases and the J gene lost 2 bases, with 16 bases spanning the gap. This CDR3 region has 16 residues.

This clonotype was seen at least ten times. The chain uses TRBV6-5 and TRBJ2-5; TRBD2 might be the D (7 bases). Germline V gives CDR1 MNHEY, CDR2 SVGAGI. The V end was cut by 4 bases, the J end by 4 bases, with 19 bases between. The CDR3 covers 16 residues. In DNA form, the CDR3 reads TGTGCCAGCAGTTCCCTGAGAGGGGGGGTATCAGAGACCCAGTACTTC. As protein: CASSSLRGGVSETQYF.

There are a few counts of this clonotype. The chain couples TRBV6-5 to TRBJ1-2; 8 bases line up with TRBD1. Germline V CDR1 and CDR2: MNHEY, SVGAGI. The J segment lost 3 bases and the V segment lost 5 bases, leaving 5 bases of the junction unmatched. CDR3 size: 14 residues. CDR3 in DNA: TGTGCCAGCAGTCGTCCGGGACAGGACTATGGCTACACCTTC. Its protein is CASSRPGQDYGYTF.

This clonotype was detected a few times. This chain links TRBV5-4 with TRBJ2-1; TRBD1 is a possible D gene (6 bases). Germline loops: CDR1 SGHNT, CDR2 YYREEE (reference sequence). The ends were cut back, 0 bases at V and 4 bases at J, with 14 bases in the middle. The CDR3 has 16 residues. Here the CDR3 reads CASSLDPLGAYNEQFF. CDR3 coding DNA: TGTGCCAGCAGCTTGGATCCCTTGGGGGCTTACAATGAGCAGTTCTTC.